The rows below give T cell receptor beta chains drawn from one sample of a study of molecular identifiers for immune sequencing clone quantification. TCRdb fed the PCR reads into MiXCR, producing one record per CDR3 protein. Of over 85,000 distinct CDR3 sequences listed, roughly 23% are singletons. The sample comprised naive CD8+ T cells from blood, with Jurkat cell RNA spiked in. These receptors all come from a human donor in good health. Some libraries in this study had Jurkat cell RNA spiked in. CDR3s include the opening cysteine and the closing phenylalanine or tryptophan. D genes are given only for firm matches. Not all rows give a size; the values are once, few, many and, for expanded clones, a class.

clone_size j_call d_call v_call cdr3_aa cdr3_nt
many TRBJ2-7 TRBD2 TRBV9 CASSVDGTSGSGGYEQYF TGTGCCAGCAGCGTAGATGGGACTAGCGGAAGCGGAGGCTACGAGCAGTACTTC
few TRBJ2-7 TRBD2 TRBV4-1 CASSPAPGLARYEQYF TGCGCCAGCAGCCCAGCCCCGGGACTAGCGCGCTACGAGCAGTACTTC
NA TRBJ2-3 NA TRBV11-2 CAGQNRTGRDTQYF TGTGCCGGACAAAACAGGACGGGTAGAGATACGCAGTATTTT
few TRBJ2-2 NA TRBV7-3 CASSFASSPGELFF TGTGCCAGCAGCTTCGCTAGCAGCCCCGGGGAGCTGTTTTTT
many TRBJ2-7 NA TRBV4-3 CASSQEPGRYEQYF TGCGCCAGCAGCCAAGAGCCGGGCCGATACGAGCAGTACTTC
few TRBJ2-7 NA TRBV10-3 CAIKSLGPGDEQYF TGTGCCATCAAATCTCTTGGACCGGGCGACGAGCAGTACTTC
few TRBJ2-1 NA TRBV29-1 CSVDLPAVENNEQFF TGCAGCGTTGATCTTCCAGCGGTAGAGAACAATGAGCAGTTCTTC
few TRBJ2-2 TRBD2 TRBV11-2 CASSLDRSSGITGELFF TGTGCCAGCAGCTTAGATCGGTCTAGCGGGATTACCGGGGAGCTGTTTTTT
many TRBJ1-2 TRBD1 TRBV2 CASRSRTGHYGYTF TGTGCCAGCAGGTCACGGACAGGGCACTATGGCTACACCTTC
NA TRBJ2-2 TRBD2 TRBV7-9 CASSLSGGRRTGELFF TGTGCCAGCAGCTTATCGGGGGGGCGGAGGACCGGGGAGCTGTTTTTT
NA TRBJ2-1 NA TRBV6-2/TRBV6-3 CASSYGQNEQFF TGTGCCAGCAGTTACGGCCAGAATGAGCAGTTCTTC
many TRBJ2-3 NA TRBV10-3 CAISDRQRNTDTQYF TGTGCCATCAGTGACAGGCAAAGGAACACAGATACGCAGTATTTT
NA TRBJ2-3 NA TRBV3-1 CASSQEKAGRPDTQYF TGTGCCAGCAGCCAAGAAAAGGCGGGAAGGCCAGATACGCAGTATTTT
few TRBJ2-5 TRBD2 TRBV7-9 CASSFGLAGADRYQETQYF TGTGCCAGCAGCTTCGGACTAGCGGGAGCCGACAGGTACCAAGAGACCCAGTACTTC
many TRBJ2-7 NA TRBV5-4 CASSSMDRFYEQYF TGTGCCAGCAGCAGCATGGACAGATTCTACGAGCAGTACTTC
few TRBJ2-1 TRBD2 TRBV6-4 CASSDSIGLAKPNEQFF TGTGCCAGCAGTGACTCGATAGGACTAGCGAAACCCAATGAGCAGTTCTTC
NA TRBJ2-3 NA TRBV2 CASSEGTGLDTDTQYF TGTGCCAGCAGTGAGGGCACAGGGCTAGACACAGATACGCAGTATTTT
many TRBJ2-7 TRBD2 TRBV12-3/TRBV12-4 CASSPGGAYEQYF TGTGCCAGCAGTCCCGGGGGGGCCTACGAGCAGTACTTC
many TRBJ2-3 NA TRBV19 CASTPIPPTTDTQYF TGTGCCAGCACCCCTATACCTCCTACCACAGATACGCAGTATTTT
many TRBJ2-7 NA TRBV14 CASSLPSSYEQYF TGTGCCAGCAGCCTCCCCAGCTCCTACGAGCAGTACTTC
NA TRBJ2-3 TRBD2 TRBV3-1 CASSQEEVAGGPDTQYF TGTGCCAGCAGCCAAGAAGAGGTTGCGGGGGGGCCCGATACGCAGTATTTT
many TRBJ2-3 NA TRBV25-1 CASSGTYTDTQYF TGTGCCAGCAGTGGGACTTACACAGATACGCAGTATTTT
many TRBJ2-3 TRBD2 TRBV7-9 CASSLGWTSGDLTSTDTQYF TGTGCCAGCAGCTTAGGTTGGACTAGCGGGGACCTTACTAGCACAGATACGCAGTATTTT
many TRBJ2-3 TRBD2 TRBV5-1 CASSLGTSGSITDTQYF TGCGCCAGCAGCCTCGGGACTAGCGGGAGTATCACAGATACGCAGTATTTT
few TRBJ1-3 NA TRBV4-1 CASSQAGGYGNTIYF TGCGCCAGCAGCCAGGCCGGGGGGTACGGAAACACCATATATTTT
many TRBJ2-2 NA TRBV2 CASWAPGTGELFF TGTGCCAGCTGGGCCCCGGGGACCGGGGAGCTGTTTTTT
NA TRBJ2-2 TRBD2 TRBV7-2 CASSSERTSRSPAGELFF TGTGCCAGCAGCTCCGAAAGGACTAGCAGGAGTCCGGCCGGGGAGCTGTTTTTT
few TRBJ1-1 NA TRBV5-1 CASSLAGVMNTEAFF TGCGCCAGCAGCTTGGCGGGGGTGATGAACACTGAAGCTTTCTTT
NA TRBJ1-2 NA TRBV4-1 CASSQRQENAYGYTF TGCGCCAGCAGCCAGAGACAGGAAAACGCCTATGGCTACACCTTC
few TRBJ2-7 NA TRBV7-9 CASSLAPGAGYEQYF TGTGCCAGCAGCTTAGCGCCCGGGGCAGGGTACGAGCAGTACTTC
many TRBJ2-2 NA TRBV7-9 CASSLVRQPELFF TGTGCCAGCAGCTTAGTCCGACAGCCGGAGCTGTTTTTT
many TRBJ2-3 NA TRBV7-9 CASSLDPGPDTQYF TGTGCCAGCAGCTTAGACCCAGGGCCAGATACGCAGTATTTT